These 30 T cell receptor beta chains came from one sample sequenced in a study of post-analysis software for immune sequencing data. No antigens are known for them. Whole-study results and caveats: Patients had higher frequencies than controls of five TRBV segments, including TRBV5-6, TRBV5-1 and TRBV20-1.

Carried by the TCR beta cDNA libraries were unique molecular identifiers. In TCRdb, the PCR reads were re-called with MiXCR into one record per CDR3 protein. The table includes 750,000 to 900,000 distinct CDR3 sequences, 35% to 55% detected once. Sample: blood. All receptors derive from a girl between 5 and 17 years old with multiple sclerosis.

This chain uses TRBV20-1 with TRBJ2-4; D possibly corresponds to TRBD2 (6 bases). V gave up 5 bases and J gave up 7 bases, with 15 bases separating them. The CDR3 consists of 13 residues. Per germline, CDR1 DFQATT and CDR2 SNEGSKA (reference sequence). For the CDR3, the DNA is TGCAGTGCTCGCTCGGGACTGCTGAACATTCAGTACTTC. The encoded protein is CSARSGLLNIQYF.

Comment on this clonotype: At one of its ends the junction is not consistent with the germline gene, which may arise from a read error. This sequence joins TRBV6-6 and TRBJ1-2, with 7 bases that match TRBD1. This CDR3 spans 14 amino acids. The germline CDR1 and CDR2 sequences are MNHNY and SVGAGI (reference sequence). The CDR3 here is CAGSSLDRSYGYTF. The CDR3 coding sequence is TGTGCCGGCAGTTCCCTGGACAGGAGCTATGGCTACACCTTC.

This clonotype occurred a few times. The chain is built from TRBV27 and TRBJ2-4; 8 bases map to TRBD1. The J call is doubtful: the DNA matches TRBJ2-7 better. Germline CDR1 MNHEY, CDR2 SMNVEV (reference sequence). The CDR3 spans 14 residues. CDR3 bases: TGTGCCAGCAGTTGGTCTGGACAGGGCTACGAGCAGTACTTC. Translation: CASSWSGQGYEQYF.

The gene calls are TRBV11-3 and TRBJ2-5, with 7 bases lining up with TRBD1. V trimming: 5 bases; J trimming: 3 bases; junction bases outside the gene matches: 3. This CDR3 is built from 13 residues. The germline V gene has CDR1 SGHNT and CDR2 YENEEA. Here the CDR3 DNA reads TGTGCCAGCAGCAAAACAGGGGAAGAGACCCAGTACTTC. Translating it yields CASSKTGEETQYF.

CDR3 sequence reads: CAISGGAGLAGYNEQFF. The DNA for the CDR3 is TGTGCCATCAGTGGGGGCGCGGGACTAGCGGGTTACAATGAGCAGTTCTTC. The V call is TRBV10-3, the J call TRBJ2-1; 12 bases map to TRBD2. CDR1 and CDR2 (germline): ENHRY, SYGVKD. The CDR3 sequence is 17 residues long. The ends lost 4 bases at V and 4 bases at J; junction bases unmatched: 8.

Concerning this clonotype itself: Lacking the conserved final phenylalanine or tryptophan, this CDR3 likely reflects a read error. The chain couples TRBV7-8 to TRBJ2-7; TRBD1 or TRBD2 may be the D gene (5 bases each). Between the trimmed V and J ends, which lost 6 bases and 5 bases, there was a span of 8 bases. Per the germline V gene, CDR1 is SGHVS and CDR2 is FQNEAQ. The CDR3 runs 11 residues. DNA of the CDR3: TGTGCCAGCAGTTTGGGGGACGAGCAGTACTGC. Its translation is CASSLGDEQYC.

This clonotype was counted only a few times. The chain recombines TRBV30 with TRBJ2-7; 9 bases fit TRBD2. Germline V lookup: CDR1 GTSNPN, CDR2 SVGIG (reference sequence). V shed 3 bases and J 4 bases; nucleotides not matched to a gene: 4. The CDR3 covers 13 residues. The CDR3 spells CAWRTSGDYEQYF. The CDR3 DNA reads as TGTGCCTGGAGGACTAGCGGTGATTACGAGCAGTACTTC.

The V and J genes are TRBV15 and TRBJ2-1; D uncertain. Germline CDR1 is LNHNV and CDR2 is YYDKDF (reference sequence). V shed 0 bases and J shed 2 bases, with 8 bases lying between them. The CDR3 has 15 residues. In nucleotides, the CDR3 is TGTGCCACCAGCAGAGAGGAAAGCACCTACAATGAGCAGTTCTTC. Protein sequence: CATSREESTYNEQFF. The whole variable domain, filled in from reference TRBV15 and TRBJ2-1, reads DAMVIQNPRYQVTQFGKPVTLSCSQTLNHNVMYWYQQKSSQAPKLLFHYYDKDFNNEADTPDNFQSRRPNTSFCFLDIRSPGLGDTAMYLCATSREESTYNEQFFGPGTRLTVL.

In this sample, this clonotype turned up once. This chain connects TRBV5-1 to TRBJ2-3; D unclear. In germline, CDR1 is SGHRS, CDR2 YFSETQ. Trimming left V 5 bases short and J 6 bases short, with 10 bases between. This CDR3 region has 12 residues. The CDR3 sequence: CASRVEGDTQYF. The CDR3 nucleotides are TGCGCCAGCAGGGTCGAAGGGGATACGCAGTATTTT.

The chain joins TRBV5-5 to TRBJ2-7; D ambiguous. Germline values: CDR1 SGHKS, CDR2 YYEKEE (reference sequence). CDR3 length: 14 residues. V was clipped by 6 bases and J by 1 base, with 14 bases between them. The CDR3 coding sequence is TGTGCCAGCACCTCGGACCCTTTTTCCTACGAGCAGTACTTC. This sequence encodes CASTSDPFSYEQYF.

A word on this clonotype: The final CDR3 position lacks the conserved phenylalanine or tryptophan, pointing to a likely read error. The chain has TRBV28 and TRBJ2-5; D not resolved. This CDR3 region has 15 residues. Germline CDR1 reads MDHEN; CDR2 reads SYDVKM. Trimming removed 6 bases at V and 1 base at J, with 15 bases between. The CDR3 loop reads CASSDLDGSQETQYL. The DNA for the CDR3 is TGTGCCAGCAGCGACCTAGATGGTTCCCAAGAGACCCAGTACTTA.

This clonotype was detected once. The chain combines TRBV3-1 with TRBJ1-2; the match to TRBD1 covers 10 bases. The CDR3 has 14 amino acids. V dropped 1 base and J dropped 7; count of bases not matched to a gene: 3. The germline gives CDR1 LGHDT, CDR2 YNNKEL (reference sequence). The CDR3 nucleotides are TGTGCCAGCAGCCAAGGGAGGACAGGGGGTGGCTACACCTTC. This translates into CASSQGRTGGGYTF.

The chain combines TRBV30 with TRBJ1-2, with a possible D match to TRBD1 (6 bases). V dropped 1 base and J dropped 6 bases, with 12 bases sitting between them. This CDR3 has 13 residues. From germline, CDR1 is GTSNPN and CDR2 SVGIG (reference sequence). The CDR3 loop reads CAWSAARGDGYTF. The CDR3 bases are TGTGCCTGGAGTGCCGCGAGGGGGGATGGCTACACCTTC.

This clonotype was observed a handful of times. The chain employs TRBV27 and TRBJ1-5; no definite D call. CDR3 length equals 14 residues. The ends were cut back, 6 bases at V and 0 bases at J, with 9 bases in the middle. CDR1 and CDR2 from the germline V gene are MNHEY and SMNVEV (reference sequence). CDR3 DNA sequence: TGTGCCAGCAGGGCAACCATTAGCAATCAGCCCCAGCATTTT. The encoded protein is CASRATISNQPQHF.

This sequence joins TRBV6-6 and TRBJ2-5, with 7 positions matching TRBD2. The DNA end is more similar to TRBJ2-7, so the J call may be wrong. The CDR3 extends over 13 amino acids. The germline V gene has CDR1 MNHNY and CDR2 SVGAGI (reference sequence). This chain's CDR3 is CASWSGAPYEQYF. CDR3 in DNA: TGTGCCAGCTGGAGCGGGGCCCCCTACGAGCAGTACTTC.

The genes are TRBV2 and TRBJ2-7; D could derive from TRBD1 or TRBD2 (5 bases each). This CDR3 spans 13 amino acids. The germline V gene encodes CDR1 SNHLY and CDR2 FYNNEI. Deletions cut 11 bases from V and 3 bases from J, with 17 bases between. DNA for the CDR3: TGTGCCTCCCTGGGCCGAGGGGTCTACGAGCAGTACTTC. Its translation: CASLGRGVYEQYF.

This clonotype was detected once. Mismatch with germline at one junction end may stem from a read error. V usage is TRBV15 and J usage is TRBJ2-7; perhaps TRBD2 as D (6 bases). Germline assignment: CDR1 LNHNV and CDR2 YYDKDF (reference sequence). The CDR3 runs to 17 residues. CDR3 sequence reads: CAASRDGGLLPSGEQYF. Written as DNA, the CDR3 is TGTGCCGCCAGTAGAGATGGGGGGTTACTACCCTCGGGCGAGCAGTACTTC.

There are a few counts of this clonotype. The CDR3 is CSASRAPGLAGKDTQYF. The CDR3 DNA sequence: TGCAGTGCTAGTAGGGCCCCCGGACTAGCGGGAAAAGATACGCAGTATTTT. The chain has TRBV20-1 and TRBJ2-3; 12 bases fit TRBD2. The V gene end was trimmed by 3 bases and the J gene end by 5 bases; junction bases not matched to a gene: 12. The CDR3 is made up of 17 amino acids. CDR1 and CDR2 from the germline V gene are DFQATT and SNEGSKA (reference sequence).

The J gene is TRBJ2-1, the V gene TRBV29-1; 8 bases fit TRBD2. V dropped 5 bases and J dropped 5; count of bases not matched to a gene: 17. The CDR3 totals 17 residues. Germline V gene sequence: CDR1 SQVTM, CDR2 ANQGSEA. The CDR3 nucleotides are TGCAGCGTTCATCCCCGCCTCGTTAGCGGGATACACAATGAGCAGTTCTTC. The encoded protein is CSVHPRLVSGIHNEQFF.

This clonotype was counted only a few times. This chain links TRBV2 with TRBJ2-7; the D gene could be TRBD1 or TRBD2 (5 bases each). The CDR3 extends over 13 amino acids. Per germline, CDR1 SNHLY and CDR2 FYNNEI. Trimming left V 5 bases short and J 7 bases short, with 15 bases between. This CDR3 is CASSIQNEGEQYF. The CDR3 DNA sequence: TGTGCCAGCAGTATACAAAACGAGGGGGAGCAGTACTTC.

Comments on this clonotype: The conserved phenylalanine or tryptophan normally closing the CDR3 is absent here, so this likely arose from a read error. The rearrangement joins TRBV6-6 to TRBJ1-6; 8 bases fit TRBD1. The J segment lost 7 bases and the V segment lost 5 bases, leaving 7 bases of the junction unmatched. CDR1 is MNHNY, CDR2 SVGAGI, per germline (reference sequence). This CDR3 has 15 residues. The CDR3 region is CASSTTRGPNSPLHC. The CDR3 nucleotides are TGTGCCAGCAGTACGACCAGGGGGCCAAATTCACCCCTCCACTGT.

This chain joins TRBV4-3 and TRBJ2-4; D is perhaps TRBD2 (6 bases). Germline assignment: CDR1 LGHNA and CDR2 YSLEER. V lost 0 bases and J 2 bases, leaving 14 bases between the germline ends. The CDR3 has 17 residues. The CDR3 DNA reads as TGCGCCAGCAGCCAAGATGCGGGACCGGAGACCAAAAACATTCAGTACTTC. This gives the protein CASSQDAGPETKNIQYF.

This chain uses TRBV6-5 with TRBJ2-3; 10 bases align to TRBD2. This CDR3 is built from 17 residues. The ends lost 3 bases at V and 4 bases at J; junction bases unmatched: 10. The germline CDR1 and CDR2 sequences are MNHEY and SVGAGI. CDR3: CASSYLASGSGADTQYF. Written as DNA, the CDR3 is TGTGCCAGCAGTTATTTGGCTAGCGGGAGCGGGGCAGATACGCAGTATTTT.

There are a few counts of this clonotype. The chain uses TRBV30 and TRBJ1-1; D unresolved. V was cut by 0 bases and J by 5 bases, with 16 bases left in between. The germline V gene encodes CDR1 GTSNPN and CDR2 SVGIG (reference sequence). The CDR3 runs to 15 residues. CDR3: CAWSVIGVSGTEAFF. The CDR3 coding sequence is TGTGCCTGGAGTGTTATAGGTGTATCGGGTACTGAAGCTTTCTTT.

In its sample, this clonotype was seen a few times. The chain recombines TRBV21-1 with TRBJ1-5; the D call of TRBD1 is as the table states it, not checked on the DNA. TRBV21-1 is designated a pseudogene. This CDR3 contains 21 residues. Here the CDR3 reads CASSKSWQGALYLLGNQPQHF. CDR3 DNA sequence: TGTGCCAGCAGCAAAAGTTGGCAGGGGGCATTATATCTTCTAGGCAATCAGCCCCAGCATTTT.

V and J are TRBV28 and TRBJ1-5; tentative D call: TRBD1 (6 bases). The germline V and J ends were trimmed by 7 bases and 4 bases, with 17 bases remaining between them. The CDR3 covers 15 residues. CDR1 and CDR2 from the germline V gene are MDHEN and SYDVKM. The CDR3 here is CASIVQGSMNQPQHF. For the CDR3, the DNA is TGTGCCAGCATCGTCCAGGGGAGTATGAATCAGCCCCAGCATTTT. Looking up the rest from reference TRBV28 and TRBJ1-5 gives the full variable domain: DVKVTQSSRYLVKRTGEKVFLECVQDMDHENMFWYRQDPGLGLRLIYFSYDVKMKEKGDIPEGYSVSREKKERFSLILESASTNQTSMYLCASIVQGSMNQPQHFGDGTRLSIL.

This sequence joins TRBV18 and TRBJ2-3; D is tentatively TRBD1 or TRBD2 (5 bases each). Per the germline V gene, CDR1 is KGHSH and CDR2 is LQKENI. The CDR3 has 14 residues. Deletions cut 2 bases from V and 2 bases from J, with 8 bases between. The chain's CDR3 is CASSPEGITDTQYF. Here the CDR3 DNA reads TGTGCCAGCTCACCAGAGGGGATCACAGATACGCAGTATTTT.

CDR3 amino acids: CASSQPPTGELFF. CDR3 DNA: TGCGCCAGCAGCCAACCTCCCACCGGGGAGCTGTTTTTT. The chain is built from TRBV4-3 and TRBJ2-2, with unresolved D. This CDR3 region has 13 residues. Germline V gene data show CDR1 as LGHNA and CDR2 as YSLEER. Trimming left V 2 bases short and J 4 bases short, with 5 bases between.

In its sample, this clonotype was seen a few times. The gene calls are TRBV27 and TRBJ2-1; 10 positions match TRBD2. J was trimmed by 8 bases and V by 1 base; bases with no gene match: 5. The CDR3 consists of 15 residues. CDR1 is MNHEY, CDR2 SMNVEV, per germline (reference sequence). CDR3 nucleotide sequence: TGTGCCAGCAGTTTATTCCTAGCGGGGGTGGATGAGCAGTTCTTC. This sequence encodes CASSLFLAGVDEQFF.

The gene calls are TRBV4-1 and TRBJ2-7; D is tentatively TRBD1 or TRBD2 (6 bases each). The CDR3 length is 15 residues. Germline V gene sequence: CDR1 MGHRA, CDR2 YSYEKL. Trimming removed 4 bases at V and 3 bases at J, with 16 bases between. The CDR3 reads CASSPSSEGGYEQYF. The CDR3 DNA is TGCGCCAGCAGCCCCTCCTCAGAGGGGGGCTACGAGCAGTACTTC.